What follows are 26 T cell receptor beta chains derived from one specimen sequenced in a study of blood T cell repertoires in COVID-19. Profiling relied on immunoSEQ multiplex PCR, and the TCRdb table lists in-frame clones only, not all of them. Of 160,000 or so clones listed, approximately 85% were seen once; the top ten hold 8.1%. Sequencing was performed on peripheral blood. Receptors originate from a woman aged 55-70 years with COVID-19, enrolled during active disease.

The V and J genes are TRBV25-1 and TRBJ1-2; possible D gene TRBD1, 6 bases. Trimming took off 4 bases at V and 6 bases at J, with 15 bases between the two ends. The CDR3 has 14 amino acids. Per germline, CDR1 MGHDK and CDR2 SYGVNS. CDR3 residues: CASSGWAGAHGYTF. CDR3 nucleotide sequence: TGTGCCAGCAGTGGATGGGCAGGGGCCCATGGCTACACCTTC.

The chain recombines TRBV7-3 with TRBJ2-5, with unresolved D. The CDR3 covers 12 residues. The germline CDR1 and CDR2 sequences are SGHTA and FQGTGA. Trimming left V 6 bases short and J 4 bases short, with 9 bases between. CDR3 loop: CASSLDRETQYF. In DNA, the CDR3 is TGTGCCAGCAGTCTAGATAGAGAGACCCAGTACTTC.

The chain has TRBV6-5 and TRBJ1-1; 7 bases are a match to TRBD1. CDR3 length: 13 residues. V lost 7 bases and J lost 10; bases outside the gene matches: 12. CDR1 MNHEY and CDR2 SVGAGI come from the germline V gene. The CDR3 nucleotides are TGTGCCAGCACCCCAAGACAGGGAAAAGGAGCTTTCTTT. This encodes CASTPRQGKGAFF.

This clone was observed a single time. V is TRBV7-8 and J is TRBJ1-3; perhaps TRBD1 as D (6 bases). Germline values: CDR1 SGHVS, CDR2 FQNEAQ. This CDR3 contains 16 residues. V dropped 6 bases and J dropped 2 bases, with 17 bases sitting between them. The CDR3 here is CASRRLPGDPGNTIYF. The CDR3 DNA reads TGTGCCAGCAGGCGACTCCCAGGGGACCCTGGAAACACCATATATTTT.

The V gene is TRBV7-3, the J gene TRBJ2-4, with D maybe TRBD1 (6 bases). The germline V gene encodes CDR1 SGHTA and CDR2 FQGTGA. The CDR3 contains 18 residues. V lost 2 bases and J lost 3, with 20 bases in between. The CDR3 region has the DNA TGTGCCAGCAGCTTATGGAATCTGGACAGTTTAGGCAAAAACATTCAGTACTTC. Residues: CASSLWNLDSLGKNIQYF.

The V gene is TRBV19, the J gene TRBJ2-3; TRBD2 matches at 14 bases. The CDR3 runs to 18 residues. Germline V gene sequence: CDR1 LNHDA, CDR2 SQIVND (reference sequence). After removal of 5 bases from V and 2 bases from J, the junction contained 9 bases not matched to a gene. The CDR3: CASSGGLAGAPNTDTQYF. The CDR3 DNA follows: TGTGCCAGTAGTGGGGGACTAGCGGGGGCGCCTAACACAGATACGCAGTATTTT.

The rearrangement joins TRBV25-1 to TRBJ1-3, with a tentative D call TRBD1 (5 bases). Deletions cut 4 bases from V and 0 bases from J, with 16 bases between. The V gene's germline CDR1 is MGHDK and CDR2 SYGVNS. The CDR3 extends over 17 amino acids. The CDR3 sequence is CASSAPEDSRSGNTIYF. The CDR3, as DNA: TGTGCCAGCAGTGCGCCAGAAGACAGCCGCTCTGGAAACACCATATATTTT.

The chain couples TRBV28 to TRBJ2-7; weak D call: TRBD2 (6 bases). CDR1 and CDR2 from the germline V gene are MDHEN and SYDVKM. Trimming stripped 2 bases from V and 5 bases from J, with 16 bases between. This CDR3 region has 15 residues. The CDR3 DNA follows: TGTGCCAGCAGTTTACCCCTTCCAGGGAGGAACGAGCAGTACTTC. Amino acid sequence: CASSLPLPGRNEQYF.

The chain carries TRBV6-5 and TRBJ2-1, with 8 positions matching TRBD2. Germline-derived CDR1 and CDR2 are MNHEY and SVGAGI. Trimming cost V 0 bases and J 13 bases; bases outside gene matches: 11. This CDR3 is built from 15 residues. CDR3 nucleotide sequence: TGTGCCAGCAGTTACTCAATGGGGACTAGTAGCCCACAGTTCTTC. Its protein is CASSYSMGTSSPQFF.

The gene calls are TRBV7-2 and TRBJ2-3; D is unclear. The CDR3 extends over 15 amino acids. Trimming removed 2 bases at V and 1 base at J, with 10 bases between. The germline V gene encodes CDR1 SGHTA and CDR2 FQGNSA. DNA of the CDR3: TGTGCCAGCAGCTTATGGGCAGAGCGCACAGATACGCAGTATTTT. Translating it yields CASSLWAERTDTQYF.

The rearrangement uses TRBV7-2 and TRBJ2-5; D is perhaps TRBD1 (6 bases). CDR1 is SGHTA, CDR2 FQGNSA, per germline. Trimming removed 1 base at V and 4 bases at J, with 10 bases between. This CDR3 contains 14 residues. The CDR3 here is CASSLVGARETQYF. DNA for the CDR3: TGTGCCAGCAGCTTAGTGGGGGCACGAGAGACCCAGTACTTC. The entire variable domain, with the rest obtained from reference TRBV7-2 and TRBJ2-5, is as follows: GAGVSQSPSNKVTEKGKDVELRCDPISGHTALYWYRQSLGQGLEFLIYFQGNSAPDKSGLPSDRFSAERTGGSVSTLTIQRTQQEDSAVYLCASSLVGARETQYFGPGTRLLVL.

V gene TRBV11-2 combines with J gene TRBJ2-2, with a possible D match to TRBD2 (5 bases). The ends were cut back, 1 base at V and 5 bases at J, with 11 bases in the middle. This CDR3 comprises 15 residues. The germline V gene has CDR1 SGHAT and CDR2 FQNNGV. In nucleotides, the CDR3 is TGTGCCAGCAGCTTAGGAGCGAGGGCTACCGGGGAGCTGTTTTTT. This gives the protein CASSLGARATGELFF.

This clone has only one observation. The J gene is TRBJ1-1, the V gene TRBV11-2; D may be TRBD1 (5 bases). The CDR3 consists of 14 residues. Germline V gene lookup returns CDR1 SGHAT and CDR2 FQNNGV. With 5 bases removed from V and 4 bases from J, the gap between germline ends came to 14 bases. The CDR3 DNA follows: TGTGCCAGCAGCCGTAACCAGGGAGGCACTGAAGCTTTCTTT. Its protein product is CASSRNQGGTEAFF.

The rearrangement links TRBV6-2 or TRBV6-3 to TRBJ2-7; no definite D call. CDR1 and CDR2 from the germline V gene are MNHEY and SVGEGT. This CDR3 is built from 14 residues. V was pared by 5 bases and J by 6 bases, with 17 bases between. The CDR3 nucleotides are TGTGCCAGCAGTGACCGGGTACTACGATCCGAGCAGTACTTC. Translating gives CASSDRVLRSEQYF.

This chain links TRBV5-6 with TRBJ2-7, with TRBD1 matching over 10 bases. Trimming removed 1 base from V and 2 bases from J; junction bases left unmatched: 3. CDR1 SGHDT and CDR2 YYEEEE come from the germline V gene. This CDR3 has 15 amino acids. The CDR3 DNA reads TGTGCCAGCAGCTTGACCGGGACAGGGGCCTACGAGCAGTACTTC. It codes for CASSLTGTGAYEQYF.

The chain employs TRBV19 and TRBJ1-3; D remains unclear. This CDR3 is 15 amino acids long. Germline V gene lookup returns CDR1 LNHDA and CDR2 SQIVND (reference sequence). V was shortened by 7 bases and J by 0 bases, with 13 bases between the two germline ends. The CDR3 loop is CASTTPQSSGNTIYF. The CDR3 bases are TGTGCCAGTACCACACCACAGAGCTCTGGAAACACCATATATTTT.

This chain links TRBV27 with TRBJ2-4, with 10 bases aligning to TRBD1. This CDR3 region has 17 residues. V lost 5 bases and J lost 9; bases outside the gene matches: 16. Germline assignment: CDR1 MNHEY and CDR2 SMNVEV (reference sequence). CDR3 sequence (DNA): TGTGCCAGCAGTCCAATTTCGGGGACAGGGGTGAGAAGCATTCAGTACTTC. Encoded protein: CASSPISGTGVRSIQYF.

The chain employs TRBV27 and TRBJ1-5, with unresolved D. V was clipped by 2 bases and J by 4 bases, with 6 bases between them. Per germline, CDR1 MNHEY and CDR2 SMNVEV (reference sequence). There are 13 residues in the CDR3. CDR3 loop: CASSLILNQPQHF. CDR3 in DNA: TGTGCCAGCAGTTTAATCTTGAATCAGCCCCAGCATTTT.

The chain has TRBV4-3 and TRBJ2-3, with TRBD2 matching over 12 bases. Trimming at V came to 3 bases and at J to 3 bases, leaving 4 bases not matched to a gene. CDR3 size: 16 residues. CDR1 and CDR2 (germline): LGHNA, YSLEER. The CDR3 reads CASSQTSGSRTDTQYF. In nucleotides, the CDR3 is TGCGCCAGCAGCCAGACTAGCGGGAGCAGAACAGATACGCAGTATTTT.

The chain links TRBV20-1 to TRBJ2-1; weak D call: TRBD1 (6 bases). From germline, CDR1 is DFQATT and CDR2 SNEGSKA (reference sequence). V lost 6 bases and J 7 bases, leaving 10 bases between the germline ends. This CDR3 comprises 11 residues. The DNA of the CDR3 is TGCAGTGCCAATACAGGGAATGAGCAGTTCTTC. This gives the protein CSANTGNEQFF.

The rearrangement links TRBV28 to TRBJ2-3, with a weak D call TRBD1 (6 bases). Trimming removed 6 bases at V and 6 bases at J, with 13 bases between. In germline, CDR1 is MDHEN, CDR2 SYDVKM. The CDR3 loop spans 13 amino acids. CDR3 sequence: CASSPNRADTQYF. In DNA, the CDR3 is TGTGCCAGCAGCCCGAACAGGGCCGATACGCAGTATTTT.

The chain recombines TRBV7-2 with TRBJ2-1; 7 bases are a match to TRBD2. Germline CDR1 SGHTA, CDR2 FQGNSA. The junction had 5 bases not matched to a gene; V was cut back by 1 base and J by 5 bases. The CDR3 covers 15 residues. CDR3 bases: TGTGCCAGCAGCTTAGGGCTAGCGGCCAACAATGAGCAGTTCTTC. It is translated as CASSLGLAANNEQFF.

The rearrangement joins TRBV27 to TRBJ2-3; 10 bases align to TRBD2. This CDR3 comprises 17 residues. Germline CDR1 and CDR2: MNHEY and SMNVEV (reference sequence). V lost 4 bases and J lost 5; bases outside the gene matches: 12. Here the CDR3 DNA reads TGTGCCAGCAGTTCTTGGTCCGGGACTAGCGCTAGAGATACGCAGTATTTT. This translates into CASSSWSGTSARDTQYF.

The chain carries TRBV27 and TRBJ1-1; 7 positions agree with TRBD1. Germline assignment: CDR1 MNHEY and CDR2 SMNVEV (reference sequence). V was pared by 4 bases and J by 0 bases, with 8 bases of the junction left unmatched. The CDR3 spans 16 residues. CDR3 loop: CASSSPRTGLNTEAFF. The CDR3 nucleotides read TGTGCCAGCAGTTCCCCAAGGACAGGCTTGAACACTGAAGCTTTCTTT.

The chain employs TRBV28 and TRBJ2-7, with 7 bases aligning to TRBD1. This CDR3 comprises 16 residues. V was pared by 5 bases and J by 0 bases, with 10 bases of the junction left unmatched. Per the germline V gene, CDR1 is MDHEN and CDR2 is SYDVKM. The CDR3 DNA reads TGTGCCAGCAGTCCGGGACAGCCAAGGAGCTCCTACGAGCAGTACTTC. Amino acid sequence: CASSPGQPRSSYEQYF.

As DNA, the CDR3 is TGTGCCAGCAGCCGATACAGGGAACCTGAGAGGACCGGGGAGCTGTTTTTT. This gives the protein CASSRYREPERTGELFF. The chain recombines TRBV5-4 with TRBJ2-2, with a tentative D call TRBD1 (6 bases). The CDR3 length is 17 residues. CDR1 and CDR2 from the germline V gene are SGHNT and YYREEE (reference sequence). V was trimmed by 4 bases and J by 5 bases, leaving 21 bases between them.